This TCR beta chain was sequenced in a study of CD39 and CD103 CD8 tumor-infiltrating T cells. The data were produced by immunoSEQ multiplex PCR, yet TCRdb's version contains in-frame clones alone and is incomplete. The sample includes about 570 clones, 65% to 70% seen only once; the top ten take approximately 29%. No therapy was ongoing when samples were collected. General study results and limits: DP TIL clonotypes were rarely found in blood or uninvolved lymph node.

Concerning this clone itself: Its antigen is still unknown.

The germline V gene encodes CDR1 MGHRA and CDR2 YSYEKL. V lost 2 bases, J lost 6 bases, and 14 bases lay in between. The CDR3 covers 15 residues. The receptor was isolated from a human donor with ovarian cancer. The V gene is TRBV4-1, the J gene TRBJ2-1; D is perhaps TRBD1 (5 bases). The sequencing sample was made of CD39- CD103+ CD8+ T cells sorted from the tumor. Subset in this sample: CD103+CD39- single-positive CD45RA- CD8 T cells. CDR3 DNA sequence: TGCGCCAGCAGCCAACACTTCGGACACTCCAATGAGCAGTTCTTC. Residues: CASSQHFGHSNEQFF.